These 21 T cell receptor beta chains were all obtained from the same sample, sequenced in a study of OX40 agonist ivuxolimab in advanced cancers. Sequencing used immunoSEQ multiplex PCR; TCRdb keeps in-frame clones, though not all of them. The sample records tens of thousands of clones, about 93% being singletons. This specimen was CD4+ or CD8+ T cells sorted from blood, taken in a trial of the OX40 agonist ivuxolimab. The origin of the receptors is an adult with an advanced solid tumor such as melanoma, head and neck, liver or kidney cancer.

This rearrangement joins TRBV5-8 to TRBJ2-3; D not resolved. Trimming removed 5 bases at V and 4 bases at J, with 14 bases between. Germline V gene lookup returns CDR1 SGHTS and CDR2 YDEGEE. The CDR3 sequence is 14 residues long. The CDR3 loop is CASSHSTWPDTQYF. The DNA for the CDR3 is TGTGCCAGCAGTCACTCGACTTGGCCAGATACGCAGTATTTT.

The chain uses TRBV7-6 and TRBJ2-7; D unresolved. This CDR3 is 16 amino acids long. V gave up 5 bases and J gave up 0 bases, with 17 bases separating them. The V gene's germline CDR1 is SGHVS and CDR2 FNYEAQ. In DNA form, the CDR3 reads TGTGCCAGCAGCCAGATGCCCGGGCCCAGCTCCTACGAGCAGTACTTC. Its protein is CASSQMPGPSSYEQYF. Variable domain in full (rest from reference TRBV7-6 and TRBJ2-7): GAGVSQSPRYKVTKRGQDVALRCDPISGHVSLYWYRQALGQGPEFLTYFNYEAQQDKSGLPNDRFSAERPEGSISTLTIQRTEQRDSAMYRCASSQMPGPSSYEQYFGPGTRLTVT.

V and J are TRBV7-9 and TRBJ2-1, with D possibly TRBD2 on 6 matching bases. Germline assignment: CDR1 SEHNR and CDR2 FQNEAQ (reference sequence). Trimming removed 5 bases at V and 5 bases at J, with 13 bases between. There are 14 residues in the CDR3. CDR3 sequence (DNA): TGTGCCAGCAGCCCCCCGGGGACTGACAATGAGCAGTTCTTC. Translating gives CASSPPGTDNEQFF.

The chain joins TRBV12-5 to TRBJ2-3, with a tentative D call TRBD1 (6 bases). CDR3 length: 16 residues. Looked up from germline, CDR1 is LGHNT and CDR2 is FRNRAP. Trimming pared 6 bases from V and 0 bases from J, leaving 16 bases between. CDR3 protein: CASGPPDRLSTDTQYF. The CDR3 DNA reads TGTGCTAGTGGCCCCCCGGACAGACTGAGCACAGATACGCAGTATTTT.

The J gene is TRBJ1-4, the V gene TRBV6-5, with D tentatively TRBD1 (6 bases). The CDR3 is 15 residues long. Germline V CDR1 and CDR2: MNHEY, SVGAGI. V was shortened by 6 bases and J by 0 bases, with 11 bases between the two germline ends. The CDR3 spells CASSDKGATNEKLFF. The CDR3 coding sequence is TGTGCCAGCAGCGATAAGGGGGCAACTAATGAAAAACTGTTTTTT.

Details on this clone: One end of the junction is discordant with germline, which a read error may explain. Other DNA sequences of this sample code for an identical CDR3. The genes are TRBV2 and TRBJ2-7; D might be TRBD1 or TRBD2, each matching 6 bases. There are 14 residues in the CDR3. Germline CDR1 SNHLY, CDR2 FYNNEI. The CDR3 loop reads CASREGGRPYEQYF. The CDR3 DNA is TGTGCCAGCAGGGAAGGGGGGAGACCCTACGAGCAGTACTTC.

The chain links TRBV2 to TRBJ1-4, with D uncertain. Per germline, CDR1 SNHLY and CDR2 FYNNEI. The CDR3 is made up of 13 amino acids. The V end lost 3 bases, the J end lost 8 bases, and 10 bases lay between the germline ends. The DNA of the CDR3 is TGTGCCAGCAGTGAGGGCTGGGGAGAAAAACTGTTTTTT. Its translation: CASSEGWGEKLFF.

The chain couples TRBV19 to TRBJ1-5; 7 positions match TRBD1. The CDR3 loop spans 15 amino acids. Germline V gene lookup returns CDR1 LNHDA and CDR2 SQIVND (reference sequence). The V gene end was trimmed by 4 bases and the J gene end by 4 bases; junction bases not matched to a gene: 7. The CDR3 DNA is TGTGCCAGTAGTACCTGGGACAGTTTAAATCAGCCCCAGCATTTT. It is translated as CASSTWDSLNQPQHF.

The chain has TRBV27 and TRBJ1-2; 7 nucleotides match TRBD1. V was clipped by 4 bases and J by 4 bases; unmatched bases: 6. This CDR3 is 14 amino acids long. In germline, CDR1 is MNHEY, CDR2 SMNVEV (reference sequence). CDR3 loop: CASSSQGQIYGYTF. The CDR3, as DNA: TGTGCCAGCAGTTCACAGGGACAGATCTATGGCTACACCTTC.

V and J are TRBV11-2 and TRBJ1-2; the match to TRBD1 covers 8 bases. The length of the CDR3 is 14 residues. Germline CDR1 SGHAT, CDR2 FQNNGV. V lost 3 bases to trimming and J lost 6 bases; unmatched junction nucleotides: 6. The CDR3 spells CASSLLVRGHGYTF. For the CDR3, the DNA is TGTGCCAGCAGCTTGTTAGTCAGGGGGCATGGCTACACCTTC.

The rearrangement joins TRBV19 to TRBJ2-2; TRBD1 matches 9 bases. The V and J ends lost 6 bases and 4 bases, in that order; junction bases with no gene match: 12. The CDR3 runs 17 residues. Germline CDR1 and CDR2: LNHDA and SQIVND (reference sequence). CDR3: CASSPIPRTGVTGELFF. The CDR3 DNA reads TGTGCCAGTAGCCCCATCCCCCGGACAGGGGTCACCGGGGAGCTGTTTTTT. Full variable domain (remainder filled in from reference TRBV19 and TRBJ2-2): DGGITQSPKYLFRKEGQNVTLSCEQNLNHDAMYWYRQDPGQGLRLIYYSQIVNDFQKGDIAEGYSVSREKKESFPLTVTSAQKNPTAFYLCASSPIPRTGVTGELFFGEGSRLTVL.

The chain links TRBV27 to TRBJ1-2; 8 positions match TRBD1. J lost 0 bases, V lost 5 bases, and 11 bases had no gene match. This CDR3 has 17 amino acids. Germline-derived CDR1 and CDR2 are MNHEY and SMNVEV (reference sequence). The CDR3 DNA reads as TGTGCCAGCAGTATCAAATGGCCGGGACAGGCTAACTATGGCTACACCTTC. This gives the protein CASSIKWPGQANYGYTF.

The rearrangement links TRBV27 to TRBJ1-2; 9 bases align to TRBD1. V was pared by 5 bases and J by 2 bases, with 3 bases of the junction left unmatched. This CDR3 comprises 14 residues. Germline V gives CDR1 MNHEY, CDR2 SMNVEV (reference sequence). DNA of the CDR3: TGTGCCAGCAGTCACAGGGGGCTGAACTATGGCTACACCTTC. Amino acid sequence: CASSHRGLNYGYTF.

V and J are TRBV6-1 and TRBJ2-7, with D perhaps matching TRBD2 (5 bases). Trimming took 9 bases from V and 1 from J, leaving 13 bases between them. The germline gives CDR1 MNHNS, CDR2 SASEGT. The CDR3 is 13 amino acids. CDR3 in DNA: TGTGCCAGTGGGAGCTTAGGATCCTACGAGCAGTACTTC. It yields the protein CASGSLGSYEQYF.

The V and J genes are TRBV7-9 and TRBJ2-1; D possibly matches TRBD1 or TRBD2 (5 bases each). The CDR3 sequence is 13 residues long. CDR1 and CDR2 from the germline V gene are SEHNR and FQNEAQ (reference sequence). V was clipped by 0 bases and J by 15 bases, with 15 bases between them. Here the CDR3 reads CASSLAGEGRSFF. The CDR3 DNA reads TGTGCCAGCAGCTTAGCGGGAGAGGGACGATCGTTCTTC.

A word on this clone: The identical CDR3 is also encoded by other nucleotide sequences in the sample. In nucleotides, the CDR3 is TGTGCCAGCAGCTTCGGGTTTAGCGAGCAGTACTTC. It yields the protein CASSFGFSEQYF. The genes are TRBV5-4 and TRBJ2-7; D is unresolved. The germline gives CDR1 SGHNT, CDR2 YYREEE (reference sequence). V lost 2 bases, J lost 6 bases, and 9 bases lay in between. The CDR3 is made up of 12 amino acids.

Here the CDR3 reads CASSFRAVSTDTQYF. In DNA, the CDR3 is TGTGCCAGCAGTTTCCGAGCGGTTAGCACAGATACGCAGTATTTT. The chain couples TRBV27 to TRBJ2-3, with D possibly TRBD2 on 5 matching bases. Trimming stripped 3 bases from V and 0 bases from J, with 10 bases between. Germline V CDR1 and CDR2: MNHEY, SMNVEV (reference sequence). The CDR3 spans 15 residues.

This chain links TRBV2 with TRBJ1-2, with TRBD1 matching over 7 bases. Germline CDR1 is SNHLY and CDR2 is FYNNEI. There are 14 residues in the CDR3. V was clipped by 9 bases and J by 3 bases; unmatched bases: 10. Here the CDR3 DNA reads TGTGCCAGTTCCGCAGGGGGGGTACACTATGGCTACACCTTC. It codes for CASSAGGVHYGYTF.

The rearrangement uses TRBV11-2 and TRBJ1-4; D might be TRBD1 (5 bases). The CDR3 is 14 amino acids. V lost 2 bases and J 4 bases, leaving 8 bases between the germline ends. Germline V gene data show CDR1 as SGHAT and CDR2 as FQNNGV. The CDR3 here is CASSLYGGNEKLFF. The CDR3 DNA is TGTGCCAGCAGCTTATACGGGGGTAATGAAAAACTGTTTTTT. Using reference TRBV11-2 and TRBJ1-4 for the parts outside the CDR3, the full variable domain is EAGVAQSPRYKIIEKRQSVAFWCNPISGHATLYWYQQILGQGPKLLIQFQNNGVVDDSQLPKDRFSAERLKGVDSTLKIQPAKLEDSAVYLCASSLYGGNEKLFFGSGTQLSVL.

V is TRBV19 and J is TRBJ1-1, with 7 nucleotides matching TRBD1. There are 16 residues in the CDR3. J lost 1 base, V lost 7 bases, and 12 bases had no gene match. CDR1 LNHDA and CDR2 SQIVND come from the germline V gene (reference sequence). The CDR3 spells CASIVTGADPNTEAFF. The DNA of the CDR3 is TGTGCCAGTATAGTCACAGGGGCTGATCCGAACACTGAAGCTTTCTTT.

In nucleotides, the CDR3 is TGTGCCAGCAGCGTACCCCCCGGCGGACCAACTAGCTCCTACAATGAGCAGTTCTTC. It specifies CASSVPPGGPTSSYNEQFF. This sequence joins TRBV9 and TRBJ2-1, with D possibly TRBD2 on 5 matching bases. Trimming shortened V by 1 base and J by 0 bases, and 20 bases separated the two germline ends. Germline CDR1 and CDR2: SGDLS and YYNGEE. The CDR3 is 19 amino acids. The complete variable domain, with remaining parts taken from reference TRBV9 and TRBJ2-1, reads DSGVTQTPKHLITATGQRVTLRCSPRSGDLSVYWYQQSLDQGLQFLIQYYNGEERAKGNILERFSAQQFPDLHSELNLSSLELGDSALYFCASSVPPGGPTSSYNEQFFGPGTRLTVL.